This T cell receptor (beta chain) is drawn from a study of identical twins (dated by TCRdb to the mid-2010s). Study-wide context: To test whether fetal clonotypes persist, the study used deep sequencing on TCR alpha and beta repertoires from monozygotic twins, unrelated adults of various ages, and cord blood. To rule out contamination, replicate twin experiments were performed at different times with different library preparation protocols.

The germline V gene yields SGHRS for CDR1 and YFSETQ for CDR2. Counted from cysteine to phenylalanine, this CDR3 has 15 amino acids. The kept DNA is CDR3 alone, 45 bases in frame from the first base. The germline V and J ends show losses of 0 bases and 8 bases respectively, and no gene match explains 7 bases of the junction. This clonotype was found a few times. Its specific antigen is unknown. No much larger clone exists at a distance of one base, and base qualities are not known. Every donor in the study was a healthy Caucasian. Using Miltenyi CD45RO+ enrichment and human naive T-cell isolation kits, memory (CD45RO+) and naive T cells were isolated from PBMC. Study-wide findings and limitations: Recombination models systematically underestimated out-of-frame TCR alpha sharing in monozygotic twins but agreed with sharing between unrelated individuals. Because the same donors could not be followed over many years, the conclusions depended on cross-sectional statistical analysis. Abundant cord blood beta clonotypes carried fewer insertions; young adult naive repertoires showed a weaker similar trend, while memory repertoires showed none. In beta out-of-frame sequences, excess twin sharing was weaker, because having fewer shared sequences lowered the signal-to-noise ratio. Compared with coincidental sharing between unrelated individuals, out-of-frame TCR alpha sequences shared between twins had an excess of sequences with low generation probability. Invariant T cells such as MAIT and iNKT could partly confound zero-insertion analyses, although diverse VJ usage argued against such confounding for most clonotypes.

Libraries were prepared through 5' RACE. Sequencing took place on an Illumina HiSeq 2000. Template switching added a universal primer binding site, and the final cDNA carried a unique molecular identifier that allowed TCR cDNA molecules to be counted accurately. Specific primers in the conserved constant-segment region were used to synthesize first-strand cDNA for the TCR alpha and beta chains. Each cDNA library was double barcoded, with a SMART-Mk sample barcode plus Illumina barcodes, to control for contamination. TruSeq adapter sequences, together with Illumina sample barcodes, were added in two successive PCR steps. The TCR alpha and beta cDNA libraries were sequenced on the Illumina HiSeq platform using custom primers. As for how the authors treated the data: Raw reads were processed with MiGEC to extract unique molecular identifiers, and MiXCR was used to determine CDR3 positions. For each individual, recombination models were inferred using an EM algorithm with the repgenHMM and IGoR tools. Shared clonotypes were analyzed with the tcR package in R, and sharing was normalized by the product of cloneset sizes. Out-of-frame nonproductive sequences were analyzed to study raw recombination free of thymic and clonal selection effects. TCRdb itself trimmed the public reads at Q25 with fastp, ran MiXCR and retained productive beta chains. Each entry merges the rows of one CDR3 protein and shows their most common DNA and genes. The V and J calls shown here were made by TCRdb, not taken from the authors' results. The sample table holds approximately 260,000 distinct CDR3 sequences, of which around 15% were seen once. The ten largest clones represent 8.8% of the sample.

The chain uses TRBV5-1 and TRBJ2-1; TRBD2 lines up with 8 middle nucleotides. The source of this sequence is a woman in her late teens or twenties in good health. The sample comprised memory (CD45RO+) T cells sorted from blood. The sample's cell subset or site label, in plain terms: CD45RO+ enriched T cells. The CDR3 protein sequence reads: CASSLGRGGGDEQFF. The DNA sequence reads TGCGCCAGCAGCTTGGGCCGGGGGGGTGGCGATGAGCAGTTCTTC.